Sequencing of this T cell receptor beta chain was carried out in a study of cytomegalovirus exposure and HLA in healthy donors. Overall study results and limits: Differences between HLA loci emerged in a later analysis of TCR association rates, with DRB1 most and HLA-C fewest. Association of a missense DCLRE1C variant with TCR beta V- and J-gene trimming was reported in a later analysis.

The PCR made use of 60 Vbeta and 13 Jbeta primers. Clones were sequenced by immunoSEQ multiplex PCR, and TCRdb holds only the in-frame ones, with some missing. The sample has about 170,000 clones, approximately 70% seen once. This CDR3 has 16 amino acids. The germline gives CDR1 MGHDK, CDR2 SYGVNS. The J segment lost 8 bases and the V segment lost 2 bases, leaving 10 bases of the junction unmatched. This clone was seen a handful of times. Its antigen is not known. Material for sequencing was PBMCs. The TCR originated in a woman under 30 in good health and CMV-seropositive. The chain recombines TRBV25-1 with TRBJ2-1, with TRBD2 matching over 9 bases. CDR3 DNA: TGTGCCAGCAGTGAAACTCGAGCGGGGGGCTCGGATGAGCAGTTCTTC. Translated, it gives CASSETRAGGSDEQFF. The full variable domain, with the rest looked up from reference TRBV25-1 and TRBJ2-1, is EADIYQTPRYLVIGTGKKITLECSQTMGHDKMYWYQQDPGMELHLIHYSYGVNSTEKGDLSSESTVSRIRTEHFPLTLESARPSHTSQYLCASSETRAGGSDEQFFGPGTRLTVL.